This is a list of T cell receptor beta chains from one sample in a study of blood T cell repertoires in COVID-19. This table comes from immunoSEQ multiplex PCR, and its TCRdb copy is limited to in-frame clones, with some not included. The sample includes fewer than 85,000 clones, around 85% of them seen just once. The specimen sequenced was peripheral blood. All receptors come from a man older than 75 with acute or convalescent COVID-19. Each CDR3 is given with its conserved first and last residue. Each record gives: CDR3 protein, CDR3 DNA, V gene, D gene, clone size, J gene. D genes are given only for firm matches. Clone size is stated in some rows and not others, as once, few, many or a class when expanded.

CDR3: CASSAGQGAWNEQFF
DNA: TGTGCCAGCAGTGCCGGACAGGGGGCTTGGAATGAGCAGTTCTTC
V: TRBV2
D: TRBD1
size: once
J: TRBJ2-1

CDR3: CASRKSGSLYNEQFF
DNA: TGTGCCAGCAGAAAAAGCGGGAGCCTCTACAATGAGCAGTTCTTC
V: TRBV2
D: TRBD2
size: -
J: TRBJ2-1

CDR3: CASSLRRGGGETQYF
DNA: TGTGCCAGCAGCTTAAGACGGGGGGGCGGCGAGACCCAGTACTTC
V: TRBV7-3
D: TRBD2
size: -
J: TRBJ2-5

CDR3: CASSQEYTSGDTQYF
DNA: TGCGCCAGCAGCCAAGAATATACAAGCGGAGATACGCAGTATTTT
V: TRBV4-1
D: -
size: -
J: TRBJ2-3

CDR3: CASSYGKAGGSYNEQFF
DNA: TGTGCCAGCAGTTACGGTAAGGCGGGAGGTTCCTACAATGAGCAGTTCTTC
V: TRBV6-2/TRBV6-3
D: TRBD2
size: -
J: TRBJ2-1

CDR3: CASSQVRGGGGLVKNIQYF
DNA: TGTGCCAGCAGCCAAGTCCGCGGAGGAGGGGGCCTTGTCAAAAACATTCAGTACTTC
V: TRBV3-1/TRBV3-2
D: -
size: -
J: TRBJ2-4

CDR3: CASSLGTGGNTEAFF
DNA: TGTGCCAGCAGCCTCGGGACAGGGGGGAACACTGAAGCTTTCTTT
V: TRBV3-1/TRBV3-2
D: TRBD1
size: -
J: TRBJ1-1

CDR3: CASSRSRDTAYEQYF
DNA: TGTGCCAGCAGTCGATCCAGGGACACGGCATACGAGCAGTACTTC
V: TRBV6-6
D: -
size: few
J: TRBJ2-7

CDR3: CASSDTGQGSYEQYF
DNA: TGTGCCAGCAGTGATACAGGACAGGGCTCCTACGAGCAGTACTTC
V: TRBV25-1
D: TRBD1
size: -
J: TRBJ2-7

CDR3: CASSLFTDTQYF
DNA: TGTGCCAGCAGCCTTTTTACAGATACGCAGTATTTT
V: TRBV28
D: -
size: -
J: TRBJ2-3

CDR3: CASTASTSGRGEQYF
DNA: TGTGCCAGCACCGCCTCGACTAGCGGGAGGGGAGAGCAGTACTTC
V: TRBV28
D: TRBD2
size: few
J: TRBJ2-7

CDR3: CASSIAAGTGYEQYF
DNA: TGTGCCAGCAGCATAGCGGCGGGGACAGGCTACGAGCAGTACTTC
V: TRBV7-2
D: TRBD1
size: once
J: TRBJ2-7

CDR3: CASSWRGTTNEKLFF
DNA: TGTGCCAGCAGTTGGAGGGGTACGACTAATGAAAAACTGTTTTTT
V: TRBV6-5
D: -
size: -
J: TRBJ1-4

CDR3: CASSPVAGVATEAFF
DNA: TGTGCCAGCTCACCTGTCGCGGGGGTAGCCACTGAAGCTTTCTTT
V: TRBV18
D: -
size: -
J: TRBJ1-1

CDR3: CASSAGPTYEQYF
DNA: TGTGCCAGCAGTGCAGGGCCTACCTACGAGCAGTACTTC
V: TRBV2
D: -
size: few
J: TRBJ2-7

CDR3: CASSPRGGGGPSYEQYF
DNA: TGTGCCAGCAGCCCAAGAGGTGGGGGGGGGCCTAGTTACGAGCAGTACTTC
V: TRBV7-2
D: -
size: -
J: TRBJ2-7

CDR3: CASSLGGGGQETQYF
DNA: TGCGCCAGCAGCTTGGGAGGCGGGGGACAAGAGACCCAGTACTTC
V: TRBV5-1
D: TRBD2
size: -
J: TRBJ2-5

CDR3: CASREVRTDTQYF
DNA: TGTGCCAGCCGGGAGGTACGCACAGATACGCAGTATTTT
V: TRBV2
D: TRBD2
size: -
J: TRBJ2-3

CDR3: CASSYEGQMYNEQFF
DNA: TGTGCCAGCAGTTACGAAGGACAGATGTACAATGAGCAGTTCTTC
V: TRBV6-5
D: -
size: -
J: TRBJ2-1

CDR3: CASSLASGQGANYGYTF
DNA: TGCGCCAGCAGCTTGGCCTCGGGACAGGGGGCTAACTATGGCTACACCTTC
V: TRBV5-1
D: TRBD1
size: -
J: TRBJ1-2

CDR3: CASSGTAVAYEQYF
DNA: TGCGCCAGCAGTGGGACAGCAGTTGCCTACGAGCAGTACTTC
V: TRBV10-2
D: -
size: -
J: TRBJ2-7

CDR3: CASSPAGESTYGYTF
DNA: TGTGCCAGCTCCCCAGCCGGGGAAAGCACCTATGGCTACACCTTC
V: TRBV18
D: -
size: once
J: TRBJ1-2

CDR3: CASSSNRDPYEQYF
DNA: TGTGCCAGCAGTTCCAACAGGGACCCCTACGAGCAGTACTTC
V: TRBV28
D: -
size: -
J: TRBJ2-7

CDR3: CASTLQGNYGYTF
DNA: TGTGCCAGCACTCTCCAGGGGAACTATGGCTACACCTTC
V: TRBV28
D: -
size: -
J: TRBJ1-2

CDR3: CASSLVTGTDTQYF
DNA: TGCGCCAGCAGCTTGGTGACAGGCACAGATACGCAGTATTTT
V: TRBV5-1
D: -
size: -
J: TRBJ2-3

CDR3: CASRQGGSYEQYF
DNA: TGTGCCAGCAGACAGGGAGGGTCCTACGAGCAGTACTTC
V: TRBV27
D: -
size: -
J: TRBJ2-7

CDR3: CASSQEAGNEQFF
DNA: TGCGCCAGCAGCCAAGAGGCGGGGAATGAGCAGTTCTTC
V: TRBV4-1
D: -
size: medium-sized
J: TRBJ2-1

CDR3: CASSLGGEEKLFF
DNA: TGTGCCAGCAGCTTAGGGGGGGAGGAAAAACTGTTTTTT
V: TRBV5-4
D: -
size: -
J: TRBJ1-4

CDR3: CASRQGMNTEAFF
DNA: TGTGCCAGCAGACAGGGGATGAACACTGAAGCTTTCTTT
V: TRBV12-3/TRBV12-4
D: TRBD1
size: -
J: TRBJ1-1

CDR3: CASSPRPTGLGETQYF
DNA: TGTGCCAGCTCACCAAGGCCTACAGGGCTGGGGGAGACCCAGTACTTC
V: TRBV18
D: -
size: -
J: TRBJ2-5

CDR3: CATAGNSYNEQFF
DNA: TGTGCGACGGCAGGGAACTCCTACAATGAGCAGTTCTTC
V: TRBV2
D: -
size: -
J: TRBJ2-1

CDR3: CASRQQGGIQYF
DNA: TGTGCCAGCAGGCAACAGGGGGGCATTCAGTACTTC
V: TRBV2
D: TRBD1
size: -
J: TRBJ2-4

CDR3: CASRPDQGGNYGYTF
DNA: TGTGCCAGCAGGCCCGATCAGGGAGGTAACTATGGCTACACCTTC
V: TRBV7-2
D: -
size: -
J: TRBJ1-2

CDR3: CASSQQQGTPLHF
DNA: TGTGCCAGCAGTCAGCAACAGGGGACGCCCCTCCACTTT
V: TRBV6-4
D: TRBD1
size: -
J: TRBJ1-6

CDR3: CASSGGLAGGSTDTQYF
DNA: TGTGCCAGCAGTGGAGGACTAGCGGGGGGATCAACAGATACGCAGTATTTT
V: TRBV2
D: TRBD2
size: -
J: TRBJ2-3